The rows below give T cell receptor beta chains drawn from one sample of a study of cytomegalovirus exposure and HLA in healthy donors. The assay was immunoSEQ multiplex PCR, and TCRdb's table has in-frame clones only and misses some. The table includes roughly 95,000 clones, approximately 76% detected once. Sequencing used PBMCs. Source of these receptors: a young man in good health and CMV-seropositive. The CDR3 runs from the conserved cysteine through the conserved F or W. Each record gives: CDR3 DNA, CDR3 protein, D gene, J gene, clone size, V gene. A D gene is named only where the DNA matches it firmly. Clone size is not always given. Where it is, it says once, few, many or a class for expanded clones.

CDR3 DNA: TGTGCCAGCAGCTTGAGTCAGGGGGGATTGACCCAGTACTTC
CDR3 protein: CASSLSQGGLTQYF
D gene: -
J gene: TRBJ2-5
clone size: -
V gene: TRBV5-6

CDR3 DNA: TGCGCCAGCAGCTCGACAGGGTCTGGAAACACCATATATTTT
CDR3 protein: CASSSTGSGNTIYF
D gene: TRBD1
J gene: TRBJ1-3
clone size: few
V gene: TRBV5-1

CDR3 DNA: TGTGCCAGCAGCCTAGGAGGGGGAGGGCTCTCCGGCAGCCACGAGCAGTACTTC
CDR3 protein: CASSLGGGGLSGSHEQYF
D gene: -
J gene: TRBJ2-7
clone size: -
V gene: TRBV7-9

CDR3 DNA: TGCGCCAGCAGCCAAAGCAGGGACTTC
CDR3 protein: CASSQSRDF
D gene: -
J gene: TRBJ2-7
clone size: few
V gene: TRBV4-3

CDR3 DNA: TGTGCCTGGACCCCGGACAGTCTTTTCTCTGGAAACACCATATATTTT
CDR3 protein: CAWTPDSLFSGNTIYF
D gene: -
J gene: TRBJ1-3
clone size: few
V gene: TRBV30

CDR3 DNA: TGTGCCAGCAGCGTAGTTAGCTCTCTCTCTGGAAACACCATATATTTT
CDR3 protein: CASSVVSSLSGNTIYF
D gene: -
J gene: TRBJ1-3
clone size: -
V gene: TRBV9

CDR3 DNA: TGCGCCAGCAGCTTGGTCATAGCCGGCGAGGGAGCAGATACGCAGTATTTT
CDR3 protein: CASSLVIAGEGADTQYF
D gene: -
J gene: TRBJ2-3
clone size: few
V gene: TRBV5-1

CDR3 DNA: TGTGCCAGCAGCTTTACAGGGGGCAATGAGCAGTTCTTC
CDR3 protein: CASSFTGGNEQFF
D gene: TRBD1
J gene: TRBJ2-1
clone size: -
V gene: TRBV7-2

CDR3 DNA: TGCAGCGTGGGGACACATAAGAAGGACACTGAAGCTTTCTTT
CDR3 protein: CSVGTHKKDTEAFF
D gene: -
J gene: TRBJ1-1
clone size: -
V gene: TRBV29-1

CDR3 DNA: TGCGCCAGCAGCTTTAGCGGGGGGTCCCAGTACTTC
CDR3 protein: CASSFSGGSQYF
D gene: TRBD2
J gene: TRBJ2-5
clone size: -
V gene: TRBV5-1

CDR3 DNA: TGTGCCAGCAGCCCTAAAGGGACAGGGGGCCTCTATGGCTACACCTTC
CDR3 protein: CASSPKGTGGLYGYTF
D gene: TRBD1
J gene: TRBJ1-2
clone size: -
V gene: TRBV7-9

CDR3 DNA: TGCGCCAGCAGCTTGGGAAACAAAAATGAAGCTTTCTTT
CDR3 protein: CASSLGNKNEAFF
D gene: -
J gene: TRBJ1-1
clone size: -
V gene: TRBV5-1

CDR3 DNA: TGTGCCAGCAGCTTCCGGACTAGCGGTAATACGCAGTATTTT
CDR3 protein: CASSFRTSGNTQYF
D gene: TRBD2
J gene: TRBJ2-3
clone size: once
V gene: TRBV9

CDR3 DNA: TGTGCCAGCAGCGCTCTGGGGGGAACAGGCTACACCTTC
CDR3 protein: CASSALGGTGYTF
D gene: -
J gene: TRBJ1-2
clone size: -
V gene: TRBV7-2

CDR3 DNA: TGCGCCAGCAGCTCCGACTTATACTCCTACAATGAGCAGTTCTTC
CDR3 protein: CASSSDLYSYNEQFF
D gene: -
J gene: TRBJ2-1
clone size: -
V gene: TRBV5-1

CDR3 DNA: TGTGCCAGCAGCCCCTCGTCCGGGACAGTCTACACCTTC
CDR3 protein: CASSPSSGTVYTF
D gene: TRBD1
J gene: TRBJ1-2
clone size: once
V gene: TRBV7-9